Listed below are T cell receptor beta chains from one sample, sequenced in a study of blood T cell repertoires in COVID-19. Here immunoSEQ multiplex PCR was the method, and the copy in TCRdb shows in-frame clones only, minus some. The repertoire holds 160,000 or so clones, roughly 82% seen once, with roughly 15% in the top ten. Specimen: PBMCs or T cells enriched from blood (not recorded which). The origin of the receptors is a man in his fifties who had recovered from COVID-19. Both conserved end residues are part of each CDR3. The D gene is left open where the match is weak. Rows may omit the clone size; those that give it use once, few, many or a size class.

clone_size: .; d_call: TRBD1; j_call: TRBJ1-2; v_call: TRBV18; cdr3_nt: TGTGCCAGCTCAACCGGGACAGGGGGGAGCTACACCTTC; cdr3_aa: CASSTGTGGSYTF
clone_size: .; d_call: .; j_call: TRBJ1-4; v_call: TRBV19; cdr3_nt: TGTGCCAGTAGTACCCAGGGAGGGGGTAACGGCGATGAAAAACTGTTTTTT; cdr3_aa: CASSTQGGGNGDEKLFF
clone_size: .; d_call: TRBD1; j_call: TRBJ1-5; v_call: TRBV6-5; cdr3_nt: TGTGCCAGCAGTTCTCCGGGACAGGGCTTCGGACAGCCCCAGCATTTT; cdr3_aa: CASSSPGQGFGQPQHF
clone_size: .; d_call: .; j_call: TRBJ1-2; v_call: TRBV6-5; cdr3_nt: TGTGCCAGCAGTCCGGGACACTCCAACTATGGCTACACCTTC; cdr3_aa: CASSPGHSNYGYTF
clone_size: .; d_call: TRBD1; j_call: TRBJ1-5; v_call: TRBV28; cdr3_nt: TGTGCCAGCAGAGGGACAGGAGGTCAGCCCCAGCATTTT; cdr3_aa: CASRGTGGQPQHF
clone_size: .; d_call: TRBD1; j_call: TRBJ1-2; v_call: TRBV7-6; cdr3_nt: TGTGCCAGCAGCCTAGGACAGGGCGGGAACTATGGCTACACCTTC; cdr3_aa: CASSLGQGGNYGYTF
clone_size: .; d_call: TRBD2; j_call: TRBJ2-1; v_call: TRBV28; cdr3_nt: TGTGCCAGCAGTCCGGTCAGCGGGGGCTACAATGAGCAGTTCTTC; cdr3_aa: CASSPVSGGYNEQFF
clone_size: .; d_call: TRBD2; j_call: TRBJ2-5; v_call: TRBV28; cdr3_nt: TGTGCCAGCAGTCGACTAGCGGGCCCACAGTACTTC; cdr3_aa: CASSRLAGPQYF
clone_size: .; d_call: TRBD1; j_call: TRBJ2-3; v_call: TRBV7-9; cdr3_nt: TGTGCCAGCAGCTTGGCTGGACAGGGCCTGGGGTATTTT; cdr3_aa: CASSLAGQGLGYF
clone_size: many; d_call: TRBD1; j_call: TRBJ1-2; v_call: TRBV27; cdr3_nt: TGTGCCAGCAGCACAGGGGGCAGCTATGGCTACACCTTC; cdr3_aa: CASSTGGSYGYTF
clone_size: .; d_call: TRBD2; j_call: TRBJ2-7; v_call: TRBV3-1/TRBV3-2; cdr3_nt: TGTGCCAGCAGCCGTCTAGCGGGGGGGTACGAGCAGTACTTC; cdr3_aa: CASSRLAGGYEQYF
clone_size: .; d_call: TRBD1; j_call: TRBJ2-7; v_call: TRBV5-1; cdr3_nt: TGCGCCAGCAGGCCTACAGGGGGCACCTACGAGCAGTACTTC; cdr3_aa: CASRPTGGTYEQYF
clone_size: .; d_call: TRBD1; j_call: TRBJ1-5; v_call: TRBV5-1; cdr3_nt: TGCGCCAGCAGCCCGGACCACAGGGGACCCCAGCATTTT; cdr3_aa: CASSPDHRGPQHF
clone_size: few; d_call: .; j_call: TRBJ1-1; v_call: TRBV13; cdr3_nt: TGTGCCAGCAGCTTAGGCGCGGGGGGGATGAACACTGAAGCTTTCTTT; cdr3_aa: CASSLGAGGMNTEAFF
clone_size: .; d_call: .; j_call: TRBJ2-2; v_call: TRBV7-3; cdr3_nt: TGTGCCAGCAGCCTAGACTACGCGGGCGGGGAGCTGTTTTTT; cdr3_aa: CASSLDYAGGELFF
clone_size: once; d_call: TRBD1; j_call: TRBJ1-2; v_call: TRBV18; cdr3_nt: TGTGCCAGCTCACCGGGACAGGGTGATGGCTACACCTTC; cdr3_aa: CASSPGQGDGYTF
clone_size: .; d_call: .; j_call: TRBJ1-6; v_call: TRBV15; cdr3_nt: TGTGCCACCAGCAGGGGACTGAGCTCCTATAATTCACCCCTCCACTTT; cdr3_aa: CATSRGLSSYNSPLHF
clone_size: .; d_call: .; j_call: TRBJ1-2; v_call: TRBV29-1; cdr3_nt: TGCAGCGTTGAAGATCGAGACAGGACCTATGGCTACACCTTC; cdr3_aa: CSVEDRDRTYGYTF
clone_size: .; d_call: .; j_call: TRBJ1-1; v_call: TRBV6-1; cdr3_nt: TGTGCCAGCAGTGAATCGGACAGCCGGAGTACTGAAGCTTTCTTT; cdr3_aa: CASSESDSRSTEAFF
clone_size: once; d_call: .; j_call: TRBJ2-5; v_call: TRBV5-1; cdr3_nt: TGCGCCAGCAGCTTGGAGCCTGGCGGGGAGACCCAGTACTTC; cdr3_aa: CASSLEPGGETQYF
clone_size: .; d_call: .; j_call: TRBJ1-5; v_call: TRBV5-8; cdr3_nt: TGTGCCAGCAGCTTTTTCGTTAGCAATCAGCCCCAGCATTTT; cdr3_aa: CASSFFVSNQPQHF
clone_size: .; d_call: TRBD2; j_call: TRBJ2-2; v_call: TRBV19; cdr3_nt: TGTGCCAGTAGTATCTTGACTAGCGTTGCAACCGGGGAGCTGTTTTTT; cdr3_aa: CASSILTSVATGELFF